This TCR beta chain was observed in a study of cytomegalovirus exposure and HLA in healthy donors (dated by TCRdb to the late 2010s). At the level of the whole study: An earlier analysis of some 600 of the donors reported about 300 Gb of sequence data and 117 million unique TCR beta sequences obtained from around 170 million T cells. An early release that covered several hundred HLA-typed donors contained approximately 320 gigabases of sequencing data and around 80 million unique TCR sequences. Of the 300 to 400 genotyped donors, roughly 80% fell in the genetic ancestry cluster associated with self-reported Caucasian donors. The aim of the study was to test whether cataloging public T cell receptors could identify signatures of past pathogen exposure. The study profiled the T cell repertoires of hundreds of subjects by immunosequencing and related them to cytomegalovirus serostatus. Along with the roughly 700-subject first cohort, a separate validation cohort of over a hundred different subjects was used. To predict cytomegalovirus infection status, the study brought together high-throughput TCR immunosequencing, statistical association of individual TCRs with disease status, and machine learning. A later analysis re-examined previously published TCR beta repertoires from 500 to 700 donors and added high-resolution HLA genotyping to investigate patterns of TCR occurrence. In the later analysis, no new phenotypic data were used to find candidate immune exposures; instead, reliance was placed on TCR beta sequences and their occurrence across donors. In an earlier analysis of about 590 of the donors, high-throughput TCR beta sequencing was used to judge whether each TCR beta V gene segment behaved as functional or pseudogenic. Alongside the repertoire data, information on donor age, sex, ethnicity and CMV serostatus was compiled. A later genetic analysis used genome-wide SNP genotypes for about 65% of the roughly 700 donors, treating that subset as a discovery cohort. Every discovery cohort repertoire had been produced on one sequencing platform. Both class I and class II loci were covered by HLA typing, at four-digit resolution. The number of typed donors differed by locus: roughly 629-640 for A, B, C, DRB1 and DQB1; approximately 520 for DQA1; around 580 for DPA1; and some 470 for DPB1. Because of strong linkage in the cohort, roughly 5 DR-DQ haplotypes were treated as single units for association and clustering. Among around 400 genotyped donors of the cohort, an average of 235,054 unique TCR beta nucleotide sequences were sequenced per donor, approximately 20% of them non-productive. The investigation overall reported the following: A later analysis found that TCR association rates varied across HLA loci, with DRB1 alleles showing the most associated TCRs and HLA-C alleles the fewest. Linkage disequilibrium might explain the correlated functional status among segregating V segments, but an unknown experimental factor could not be excluded. In a later analysis, HLA-associated TCR beta chains were found to be more clonally expanded and to have lower generation probabilities than equally common non-associated chains. At a false discovery rate of 0.05, a later analysis linked fewer than 20,000 TCR beta sequences to specific HLA alleles. In a later genetic analysis, fewer N-insertions in productive TCRs were reported among donors in an Asian-associated ancestry cluster than the roughly 700-donor mean. While some public TCRs were present in many individuals, most TCR sequences turned up only very rarely across donors. A further reported finding was that TCR beta sequences accurately predicted the HLA-A and HLA-B alleles for most subjects in the first cohort. For the cohort, immune exposure information was limited to CMV serostatus. A later analysis reported that several top co-occurrence clusters appeared linked to parvovirus B19, influenza, CMV and Epstein-Barr virus. When HLA alleles, especially DR and DQ, strongly co-occurred, attributing TCR associations to individual alleles was difficult. A cluster of highly shared sequence variants was judged likely to represent a technical artifact of the sequencing pipeline. It was suggested by the authors that the approach could potentially be generalized to other disease states and immunological phenotypes. The study listed 164 TCR beta chains as associated with cytomegalovirus. V-gene and J-gene trimming of TCR beta chains was associated with a missense DCLRE1C variant in a later genetic analysis, and the association was replicated in an independent cohort. The presence/absence analyses assumed that sequencing depth was roughly uniform across donors, and that assumption may not be true. Some IMGT-functional V segments, including TRBV6-2 and TRBV6-3, could not be told apart with the 87-base-pair reads, so those segments were excluded. Because counts were too low, seventeen rarely observed V segments, including chromosome 9 orphons, were excluded from the earlier analysis of 587 of the donors. This cohort had only TCR beta chains sequenced, and the lack of alpha or paired-chain data limited which features could be detected. A few of the identified cytomegalovirus-associated TCR beta chains were confirmed in vitro to be specific for cytomegalovirus antigens. Most CMV-associated TCR beta chains appeared to be HLA-restricted in a later analysis, and the HLA associations seemed to be driven largely by CMV exposure. The classifier was reported to diagnose cytomegalovirus status with high specificity and sensitivity in both the original and validation cohorts. In an earlier analysis of 587 of the donors, most TCR beta V segments appeared in productive rearrangements about 87% or about 30% of the time, broadly matching IMGT annotations. HLA typing was unavailable for some donors at each locus, so association tests used only the typed subset.

Concerning this clone: What antigen it recognizes has not been identified. Base-call qualities are not available, and no considerably larger clone is one nucleotide away.

The method was the immunoSEQ multiplex PCR assay. The multiplex PCR relied on a mix of 60 forward primers for TCR Vbeta segments and 13 reverse primers for TCR Jbeta segments. The CDR3 region of rearranged TCR beta genes was amplified from genomic DNA with a multiplex PCR assay. The Illumina HiSeq System was used to sequence the amplified TCR beta libraries as 87-base-pair reads. In the original analysis: A later analysis counted about 80 million unique TCR beta chains across the 550 to 700 repertoires, and around 9.9 million of these chains were shared by at least two donors. Raw reads were error-corrected and collapsed into unique sequences by a nearest-neighbor algorithm in which closely related sequences were merged to remove PCR and sequencing errors. Alignment of CDR3 sequences to IMGT reference sequences was used to assign V, D and J gene segments. For a sequence to be retained, a match of at least six nucleotides was required to both a V gene segment and a J gene segment. Rearrangements were classified as productive when the CDR3 lacked stop codons and remained in frame with V and J, and all other rearrangements were classified as non-productive. Following IMGT convention, CDR3 was defined as the stretch from the second conserved V-encoded cysteine to the conserved J-encoded phenylalanine. In an earlier analysis of around 640 of the donors, sequences lacking an unambiguous match to a single V gene segment were excluded. An earlier analysis of approximately 590 of the donors called V segments functional above 56.7% productive rearrangements and segregating when the between-donor standard deviation exceeded 5%. A statistical classification framework was built to diagnose cytomegalovirus status from the catalog of TCR beta chain sequences. A later analysis assigned V and J genes by comparing TCR nucleotide sequences with IMGT/GENE-DB human TR gene sequences. A later analysis assigned CDR3 sequences and most-parsimonious VDJ recombination scenarios with the TCRdist pipeline. In a later analysis, each TCR beta chain was defined by its CDR3 amino acid sequence together with its V-gene family, and reads lacking a unique V-gene family were excluded. As a way to deal with suspected cross-contamination and a sequencing artifact, a later analysis dropped over 550 nucleotide sequences that were highly shared and had low generation probability. In a later analysis, a clonal expansion index was calculated for each public chain from normalized within-repertoire ranks of inferred template counts. In a later analysis, generation probabilities were computed using a VDJ recombination model fitted to out-of-frame rearrangements, and the results were checked against IGoR. Hypergeometric tests were used in a later analysis to score TCR-TCR, TCR-HLA and TCR-CMV co-occurrence, with a repertoire-size bias correction applied to the TCR pairs. False discovery rates were estimated in a later analysis by permuting HLA or CMV assignments 20 times. In a later analysis, co-occurring TCRs were grouped with DBSCAN, and TCRdist sequence similarity was added when clustering was performed within HLA-allele-positive subsets. Co-occurrence clustering excluded repertoires with fewer than 30,000 or more than 120,000 public chains, plus five with anomalous nucleotide sharing. TCRdb took this table from immuneACCESS and kept in-frame rearrangements with V and J called. Such tables lack part of the clones; where checked against another copy, unresolved V genes explain under half of the gap, and the rest is unexplained. The V and J calls and the clone size are those of that table, but D and trimming were determined from the DNA. Within this sample are over 95,000 clones, with roughly four fifths of them counted one time only. The ten largest clonotypes hold just under 2.5% of the sample.

The cohort was made up of 666 healthy bone marrow donors. At the time of sampling, every cohort member was nominally healthy, though immune exposures that went unrecorded were likely present. The donor was CMV seronegative and belonged to the group of 350 to 400 seronegative cohort members. Each donor provided a peripheral blood sample, and peripheral blood mononuclear cells were used for TCR beta sequencing. The Qiagen DNeasy Blood Extraction Kit was used to extract genomic DNA from the blood cell samples. The CDR3 contains 13 residues, cysteine and phenylalanine counted. Left in the record is the CDR3 DNA by itself, 39 bases read in frame from the first base. V and J are truncated by 4 bases and 3 bases respectively, leaving an intervening sequence of 11 bases. According to the germline V gene, CDR1 reads SGHDT and CDR2 reads YYEEEE.

The sequence derives from a woman aged 18-30 years in good health and CMV-seronegative. This receptor chain uses TRBV5-6 and TRBJ2-7, with the D gene too uncertain to name. Specimen: PBMCs. The nucleotide sequence reads as follows: TGTGCCAGCAGCCGTTCTCCGGGCTACGAGCAGTACTTC. Its translation is CASSRSPGYEQYF.